The rows below give T cell receptor beta chains drawn from one sample of a study of blood T cell repertoires in COVID-19. The assay was immunoSEQ multiplex PCR, and TCRdb's table has in-frame clones only and misses some. The sample yields roughly 140,000 clones, 75% to 85% seen once. Sequences were obtained from peripheral blood. These TCRs come from a woman in her 50s in a cohort sampled during active or convalescent COVID-19. Each CDR3 is given with its conserved first and last residue. The D gene is left open where the match is weak. The size of a clone is reported for some rows only, either as once, few or many, or as a class for expanded clones.

. . TRBJ2-7 TRBV29-1 TGCAGCGTAGACGGGACACAAAGCGAGCAGTACTTC CSVDGTQSEQYF
. . TRBJ2-7 TRBV18 TGTGCCAGCTCACCTCTCCGGGACACCCTCTACGAGCAGTACTTC CASSPLRDTLYEQYF
. once TRBJ1-1 TRBV27 TGTGCCAGCAGCCCCGACCTCGGGAACTCTGAAGCTTTCTTT CASSPDLGNSEAFF
. many TRBJ1-1 TRBV5-1 TGCGCCAGCAGCTTGATACTCGGGGGAAACACTGAAGCTTTCTTT CASSLILGGNTEAFF
. . TRBJ2-2 TRBV4-1 TGCGCCAGCAGCCCCTTGGGACACGCCAGCGCCGGGGAGCTGTTTTTT CASSPLGHASAGELFF
TRBD2 few TRBJ2-1 TRBV5-1 TGCGCCAGCAGCTTACCGGGACTAGCGTCGGGAAATGAGCAGTTCTTC CASSLPGLASGNEQFF
. . TRBJ2-7 TRBV5-6 TGTGCCAGCAGCTCGAGACTGGCCACCCACGAGCAGTACTTC CASSSRLATHEQYF
TRBD1 . TRBJ1-4 TRBV7-2 TGTGCCAGCAGCTTAGATCGTGGGACAGGGAATGAAAAACTGTTTTTT CASSLDRGTGNEKLFF
. . TRBJ1-2 TRBV11-2 TGTGCCAGCAGCTACTACACTGGGGGGGATGGCTACACCTTC CASSYYTGGDGYTF
. many TRBJ1-3 TRBV7-3 TGTGCCAGCAGCTTAAGTCCATCCGGAAACACCATATATTTT CASSLSPSGNTIYF